This TCR beta chain was sequenced for a study of T cell repertoires in cytomegalovirus infection. This clonotype has just a few counts. Its antigen is not identified. The V and J ends lost 5 bases and 6 bases respectively, with 11 bases between them. This CDR3 is 13 amino acids long. The germline CDR1 and CDR2 sequences are MNHEY and SMNVEV (reference sequence). TCRdb independently ran MiXCR on the reads; one entry per CDR3 protein. The sample carries about 770,000 distinct CDR3 sequences, under 35% recorded once. V and J are TRBV27 and TRBJ2-1; unclear D gene. This receptor was obtained from a human donor in good health (CMV status not recorded). Some clones in this sample may be carry-over from other donors' samples. The input for sequencing was cultured CD8+ T cells from PBMCs, taken from culture after CMV antigen stimulation. CDR3 residues: CASSGKNGNEQFF. CDR3 bases: TGTGCCAGCAGTGGAAAGAACGGCAATGAGCAGTTCTTC.